This TCR beta chain comes out of a study of shared T cell receptors in the human thymus. V gave up 4 bases and J gave up 3 bases; unmatched junction bases: 8. The germline V gene has CDR1 LGHNA and CDR2 YSLEER. The CDR3 totals 16 residues. This table comes from immunoSEQ multiplex PCR, and its TCRdb copy is limited to in-frame clones, with some not included. The sample gives 500,000 to 550,000 clones, approximately 80% of which show up once; about 0.013% is in the top ten. These same data were also listed under a study on human thymus T cells.

The specimen was thymocytes. This rearrangement joins TRBV4-3 to TRBJ2-3, with 9 bases lining up with TRBD2. This TCR was recovered from a boy in the first two years of life with a congenital heart defect. CDR3 coding DNA: TGCGCCAGCAGCCCCGGGGCGGGAGGGAGGACAGATACGCAGTATTTT. As protein: CASSPGAGGRTDTQYF.